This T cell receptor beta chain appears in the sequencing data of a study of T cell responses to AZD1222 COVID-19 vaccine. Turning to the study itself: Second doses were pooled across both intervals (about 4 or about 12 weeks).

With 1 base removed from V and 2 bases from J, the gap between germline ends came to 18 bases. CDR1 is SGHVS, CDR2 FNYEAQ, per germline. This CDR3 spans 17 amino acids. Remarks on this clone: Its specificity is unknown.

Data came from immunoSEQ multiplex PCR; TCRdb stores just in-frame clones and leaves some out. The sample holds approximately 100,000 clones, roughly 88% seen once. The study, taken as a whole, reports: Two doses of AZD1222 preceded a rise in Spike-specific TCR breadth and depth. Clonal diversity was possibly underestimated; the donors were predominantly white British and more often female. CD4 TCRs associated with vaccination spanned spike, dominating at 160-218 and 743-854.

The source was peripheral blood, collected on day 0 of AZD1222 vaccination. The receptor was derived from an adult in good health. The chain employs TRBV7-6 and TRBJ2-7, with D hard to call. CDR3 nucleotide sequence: TGTGCCAGCAGCTTAGGAGGCCTCAGCTACCCTGCCTACGAGCAGTACTTC. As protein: CASSLGGLSYPAYEQYF. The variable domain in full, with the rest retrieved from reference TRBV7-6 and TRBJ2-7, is GAGVSQSPRYKVTKRGQDVALRCDPISGHVSLYWYRQALGQGPEFLTYFNYEAQQDKSGLPNDRFSAERPEGSISTLTIQRTEQRDSAMYRCASSLGGLSYPAYEQYFGPGTRLTVT.